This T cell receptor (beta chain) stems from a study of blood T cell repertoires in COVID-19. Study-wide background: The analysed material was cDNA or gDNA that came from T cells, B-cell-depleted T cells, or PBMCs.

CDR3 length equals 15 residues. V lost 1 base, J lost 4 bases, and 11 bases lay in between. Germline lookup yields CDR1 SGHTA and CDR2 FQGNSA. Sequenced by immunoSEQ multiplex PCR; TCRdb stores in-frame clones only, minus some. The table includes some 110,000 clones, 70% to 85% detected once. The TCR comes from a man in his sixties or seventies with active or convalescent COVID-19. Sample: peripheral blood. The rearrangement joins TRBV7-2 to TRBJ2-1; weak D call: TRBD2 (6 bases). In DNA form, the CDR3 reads TGTGCCAGCAGCTTAGGTTGGGGGAGGTACAATGAGCAGTTCTTC. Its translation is CASSLGWGRYNEQFF.